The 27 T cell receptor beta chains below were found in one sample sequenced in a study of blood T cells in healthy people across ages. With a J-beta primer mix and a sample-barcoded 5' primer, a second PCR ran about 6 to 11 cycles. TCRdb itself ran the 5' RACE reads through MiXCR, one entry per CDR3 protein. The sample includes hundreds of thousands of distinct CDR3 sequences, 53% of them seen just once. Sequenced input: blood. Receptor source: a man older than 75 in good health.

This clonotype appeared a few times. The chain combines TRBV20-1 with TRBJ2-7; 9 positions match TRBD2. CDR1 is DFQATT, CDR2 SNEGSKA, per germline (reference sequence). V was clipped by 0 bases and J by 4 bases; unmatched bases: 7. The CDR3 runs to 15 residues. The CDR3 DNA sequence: TGCAGTGCTAGAGATCGGAGCGGGAGGAGTTACGAGCAGTACTTC. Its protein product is CSARDRSGRSYEQYF.

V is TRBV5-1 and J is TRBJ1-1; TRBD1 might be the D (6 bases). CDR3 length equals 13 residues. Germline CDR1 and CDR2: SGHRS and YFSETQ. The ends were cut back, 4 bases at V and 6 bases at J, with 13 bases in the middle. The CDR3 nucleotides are TGCGCCAGCAGCGTTAACAGGGTAGCTGAAGCTTTCTTT. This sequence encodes CASSVNRVAEAFF.

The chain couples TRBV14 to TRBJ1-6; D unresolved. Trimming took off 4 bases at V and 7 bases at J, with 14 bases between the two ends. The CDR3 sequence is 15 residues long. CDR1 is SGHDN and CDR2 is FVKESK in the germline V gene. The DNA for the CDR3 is TGTGCCAGCAGCCTTACCGCCGGGTGGAATTCACCCCTCCACTTT. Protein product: CASSLTAGWNSPLHF.

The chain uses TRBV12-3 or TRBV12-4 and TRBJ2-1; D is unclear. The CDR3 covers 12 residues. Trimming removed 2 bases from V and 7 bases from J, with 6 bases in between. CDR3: CASSLYGNEQFF. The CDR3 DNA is TGTGCCAGCAGTTTATACGGTAATGAGCAGTTCTTC.

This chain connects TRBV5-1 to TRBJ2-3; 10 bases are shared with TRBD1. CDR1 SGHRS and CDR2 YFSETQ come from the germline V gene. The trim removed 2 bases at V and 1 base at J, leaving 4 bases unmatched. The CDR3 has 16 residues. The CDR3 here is CASSLAGTGGTDTQYF. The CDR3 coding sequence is TGCGCCAGCAGCTTAGCCGGGACAGGGGGCACAGATACGCAGTATTTT.

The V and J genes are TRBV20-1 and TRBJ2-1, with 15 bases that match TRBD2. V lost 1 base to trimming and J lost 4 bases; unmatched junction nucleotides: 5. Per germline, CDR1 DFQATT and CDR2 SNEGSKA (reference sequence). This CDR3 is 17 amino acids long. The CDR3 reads CSARGGLAGGSYNEQFF. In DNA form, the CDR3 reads TGCAGTGCTAGAGGGGGACTAGCGGGAGGATCTTACAATGAGCAGTTCTTC.

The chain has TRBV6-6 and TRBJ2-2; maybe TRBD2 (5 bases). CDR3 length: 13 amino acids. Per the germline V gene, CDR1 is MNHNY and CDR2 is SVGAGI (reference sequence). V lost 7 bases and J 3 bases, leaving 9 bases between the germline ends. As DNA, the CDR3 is TGTGCCAGCACCGCCGGGGACACCGGGGAGCTGTTTTTT. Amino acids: CASTAGDTGELFF.

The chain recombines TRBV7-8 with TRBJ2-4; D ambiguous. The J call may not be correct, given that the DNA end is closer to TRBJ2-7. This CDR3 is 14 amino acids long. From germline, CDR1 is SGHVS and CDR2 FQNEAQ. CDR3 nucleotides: TGTGCCAGCAGCCCCTCCAGGATCGGCTACGAGCAGTACTTC. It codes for CASSPSRIGYEQYF.

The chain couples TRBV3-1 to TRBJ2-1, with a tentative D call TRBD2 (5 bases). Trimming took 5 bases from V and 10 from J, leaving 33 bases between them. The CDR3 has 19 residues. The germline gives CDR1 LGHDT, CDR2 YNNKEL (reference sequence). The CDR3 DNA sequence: TGTGCCAGCAGCACCGGTAGAGGGAAGCCCCTCCTTTCGGTGAGCGAGCAGTTCTTC. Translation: CASSTGRGKPLLSVSEQFF.

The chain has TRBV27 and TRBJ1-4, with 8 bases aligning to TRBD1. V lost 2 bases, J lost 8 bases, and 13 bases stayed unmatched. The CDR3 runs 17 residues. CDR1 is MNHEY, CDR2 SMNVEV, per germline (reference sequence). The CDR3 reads CASSLGGAGGWGEKLFF. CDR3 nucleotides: TGTGCCAGCAGTTTAGGGGGGGCAGGGGGCTGGGGCGAAAAACTGTTTTTT.

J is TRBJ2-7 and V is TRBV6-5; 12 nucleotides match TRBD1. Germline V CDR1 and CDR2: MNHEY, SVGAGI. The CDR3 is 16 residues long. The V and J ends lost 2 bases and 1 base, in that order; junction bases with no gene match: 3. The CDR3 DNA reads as TGTGCCAGCAGTTACGGGACAGGGGGCCGTTCCTACGAGCAGTACTTC. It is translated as CASSYGTGGRSYEQYF.

CDR3 coding DNA: TGTGCCAGCAGTTTAGCATGGGGCCTCGAGCAGTACTTC. Translation: CASSLAWGLEQYF. The chain employs TRBV27 and TRBJ2-7; a possible D gene is TRBD1 (5 bases). CDR1 MNHEY and CDR2 SMNVEV come from the germline V gene (reference sequence). The CDR3 runs to 13 residues. V gave up 2 bases and J gave up 6 bases, with 11 bases separating them.

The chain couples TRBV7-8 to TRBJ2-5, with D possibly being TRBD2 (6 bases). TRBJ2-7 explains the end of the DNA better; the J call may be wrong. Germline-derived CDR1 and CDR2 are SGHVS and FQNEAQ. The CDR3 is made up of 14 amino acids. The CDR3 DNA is TGTGCCAGCAGCTCCCCGGGACTTCTCTACGAGCAGTACTTC. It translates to CASSSPGLLYEQYF.

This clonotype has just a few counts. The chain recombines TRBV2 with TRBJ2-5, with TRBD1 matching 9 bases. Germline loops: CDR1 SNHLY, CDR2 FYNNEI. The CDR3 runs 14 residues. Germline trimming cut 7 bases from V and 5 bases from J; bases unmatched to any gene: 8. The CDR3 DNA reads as TGTGCCAGCATCCTGACAGGGGGGGCGGAGACCCAGTACTTC. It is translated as CASILTGGAETQYF.

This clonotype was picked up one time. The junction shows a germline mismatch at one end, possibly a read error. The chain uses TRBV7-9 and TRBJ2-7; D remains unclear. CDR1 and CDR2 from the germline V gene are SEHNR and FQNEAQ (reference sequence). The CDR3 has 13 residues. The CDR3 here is CASGLANSYEQYF. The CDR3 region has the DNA TGTGCCAGCGGCTTAGCCAACTCCTACGAGCAGTACTTC.

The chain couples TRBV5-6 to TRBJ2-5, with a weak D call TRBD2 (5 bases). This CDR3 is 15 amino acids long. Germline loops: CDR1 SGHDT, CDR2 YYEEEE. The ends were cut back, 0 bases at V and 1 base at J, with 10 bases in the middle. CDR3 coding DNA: TGTGCCAGCAGCTTGGATACTAGGCTCCAAGAGACCCAGTACTTC. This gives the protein CASSLDTRLQETQYF. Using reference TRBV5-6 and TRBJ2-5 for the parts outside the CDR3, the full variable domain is DAGVTQSPTHLIKTRGQQVTLRCSPKSGHDTVSWYQQALGQGPQFIFQYYEEEERQRGNFPDRFSGHQFPNYSSELNVNALLLGDSALYLCASSLDTRLQETQYFGPGTRLLVL.

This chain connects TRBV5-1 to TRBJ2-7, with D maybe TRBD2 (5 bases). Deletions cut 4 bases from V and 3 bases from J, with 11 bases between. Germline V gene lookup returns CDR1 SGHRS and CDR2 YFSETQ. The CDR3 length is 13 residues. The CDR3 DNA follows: TGCGCCAGCAGCGTGGAGGCGCTCTACGAGCAGTACTTC. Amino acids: CASSVEALYEQYF.

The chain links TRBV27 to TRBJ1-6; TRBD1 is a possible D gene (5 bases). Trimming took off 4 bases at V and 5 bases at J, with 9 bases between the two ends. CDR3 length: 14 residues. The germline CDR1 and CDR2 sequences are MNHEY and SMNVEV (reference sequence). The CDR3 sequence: CASSSTTDNSPLHF. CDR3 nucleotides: TGTGCCAGCAGTTCAACGACAGATAATTCACCCCTCCACTTT.

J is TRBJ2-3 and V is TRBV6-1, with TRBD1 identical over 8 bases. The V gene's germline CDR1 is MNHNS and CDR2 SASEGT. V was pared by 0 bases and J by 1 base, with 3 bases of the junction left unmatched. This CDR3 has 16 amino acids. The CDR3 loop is CASSEALGQGTDTQYF. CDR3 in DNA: TGTGCCAGCAGTGAAGCGTTGGGACAGGGCACAGATACGCAGTATTTT.

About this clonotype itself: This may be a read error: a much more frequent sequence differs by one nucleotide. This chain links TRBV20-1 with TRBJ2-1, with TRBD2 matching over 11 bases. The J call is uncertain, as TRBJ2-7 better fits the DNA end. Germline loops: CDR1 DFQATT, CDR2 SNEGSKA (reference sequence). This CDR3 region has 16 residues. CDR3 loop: CSAAPPSGRTYNEQYF. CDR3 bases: TGCAGTGCCGCACCTCCTAGCGGGAGGACCTACAATGAGCAGTACTTC.

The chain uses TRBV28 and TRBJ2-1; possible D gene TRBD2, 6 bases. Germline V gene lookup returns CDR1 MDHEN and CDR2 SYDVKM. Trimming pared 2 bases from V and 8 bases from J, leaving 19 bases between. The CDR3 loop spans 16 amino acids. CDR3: CASSLEWGAGGDEQFF. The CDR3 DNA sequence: TGTGCCAGCAGTTTAGAGTGGGGAGCGGGCGGAGATGAGCAGTTCTTC.

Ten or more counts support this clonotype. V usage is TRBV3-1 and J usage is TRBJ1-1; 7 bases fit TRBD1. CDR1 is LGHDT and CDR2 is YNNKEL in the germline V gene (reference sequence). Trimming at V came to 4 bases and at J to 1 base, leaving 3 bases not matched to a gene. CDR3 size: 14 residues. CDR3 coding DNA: TGTGCCAGCAGCCCTAGACAGGGGAACACTGAAGCTTTCTTT. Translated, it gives CASSPRQGNTEAFF.

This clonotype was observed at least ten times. CDR3 in amino acids: CASSQQDTSDTGELFF. CDR3 nucleotides: TGTGCCAGCAGCCAACAGGACACGTCGGACACCGGGGAGCTGTTTTTT. The genes are TRBV14 and TRBJ2-2; a possible D gene is TRBD1 (5 bases). Germline-derived CDR1 and CDR2 are SGHDN and FVKESK. The ends were cut back, 2 bases at V and 3 bases at J, with 13 bases in the middle. The CDR3 is made up of 16 amino acids. The complete variable domain, with remaining parts taken from reference TRBV14 and TRBJ2-2, reads EAGVTQFPSHSVIEKGQTVTLRCDPISGHDNLYWYRRVMGKEIKFLLHFVKESKQDESGMPNNRFLAERTGGTYSTLKVQPAELEDSGVYFCASSQQDTSDTGELFFGEGSRLTVL.

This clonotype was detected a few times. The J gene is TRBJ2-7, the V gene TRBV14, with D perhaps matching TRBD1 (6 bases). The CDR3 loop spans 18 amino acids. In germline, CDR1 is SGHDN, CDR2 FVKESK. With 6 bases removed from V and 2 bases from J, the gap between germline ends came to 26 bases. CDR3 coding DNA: TGTGCCAGCAGTCTAGGCAGGGGTTCCTTCTGGCGGGCCTACGAGCAGTACTTC. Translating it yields CASSLGRGSFWRAYEQYF. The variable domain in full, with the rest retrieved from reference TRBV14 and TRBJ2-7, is EAGVTQFPSHSVIEKGQTVTLRCDPISGHDNLYWYRRVMGKEIKFLLHFVKESKQDESGMPNNRFLAERTGGTYSTLKVQPAELEDSGVYFCASSLGRGSFWRAYEQYFGPGTRLTVT.

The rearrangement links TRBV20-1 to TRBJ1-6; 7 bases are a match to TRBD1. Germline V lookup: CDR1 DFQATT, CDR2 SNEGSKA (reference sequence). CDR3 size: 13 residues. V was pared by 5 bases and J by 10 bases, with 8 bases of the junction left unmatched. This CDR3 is CSALRQGGSPLHF. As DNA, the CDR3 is TGCAGTGCTCTTAGACAGGGCGGGTCACCCCTCCACTTT.

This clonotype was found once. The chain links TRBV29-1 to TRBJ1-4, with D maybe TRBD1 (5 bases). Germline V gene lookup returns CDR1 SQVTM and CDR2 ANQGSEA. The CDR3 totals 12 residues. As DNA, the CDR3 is TGCAACGGGGGAGGAGCAGGTGAAAAACTGTTTTTT. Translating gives CNGGGAGEKLFF.

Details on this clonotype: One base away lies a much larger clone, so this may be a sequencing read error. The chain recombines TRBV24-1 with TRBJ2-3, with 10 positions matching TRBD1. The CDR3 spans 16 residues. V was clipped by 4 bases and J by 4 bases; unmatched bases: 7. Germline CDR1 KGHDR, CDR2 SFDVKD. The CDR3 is CATSEYGTGDADTQYF. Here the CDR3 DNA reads TGTGCCACCAGTGAATACGGGACAGGGGACGCAGATACGCAGTATTTT.